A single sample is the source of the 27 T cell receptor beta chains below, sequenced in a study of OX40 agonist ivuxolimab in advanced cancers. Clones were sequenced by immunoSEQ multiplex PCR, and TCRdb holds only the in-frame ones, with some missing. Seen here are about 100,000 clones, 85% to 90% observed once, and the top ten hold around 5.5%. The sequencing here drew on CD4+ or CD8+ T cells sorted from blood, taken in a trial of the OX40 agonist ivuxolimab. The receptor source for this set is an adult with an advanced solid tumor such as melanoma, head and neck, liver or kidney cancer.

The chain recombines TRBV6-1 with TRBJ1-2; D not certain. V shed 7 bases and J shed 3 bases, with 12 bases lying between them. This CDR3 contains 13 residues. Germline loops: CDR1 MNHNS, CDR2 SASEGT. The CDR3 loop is CASNVGQYYGYTF. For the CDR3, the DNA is TGTGCCAGCAATGTCGGGCAATACTATGGCTACACCTTC.

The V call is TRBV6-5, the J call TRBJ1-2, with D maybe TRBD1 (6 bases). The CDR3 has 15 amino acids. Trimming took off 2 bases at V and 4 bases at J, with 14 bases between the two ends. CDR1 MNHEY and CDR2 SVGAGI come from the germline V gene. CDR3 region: CASSYGQGFRYGYTF. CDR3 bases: TGTGCCAGCAGTTACGGTCAGGGGTTTCGCTATGGCTACACCTTC.

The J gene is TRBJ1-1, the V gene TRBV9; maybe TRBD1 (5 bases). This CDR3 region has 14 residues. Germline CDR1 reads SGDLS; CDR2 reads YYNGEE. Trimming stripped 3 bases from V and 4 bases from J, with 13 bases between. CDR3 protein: CASSARGTGTEAFF. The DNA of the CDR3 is TGTGCCAGCAGCGCTCGGGGGACCGGCACTGAAGCTTTCTTT.

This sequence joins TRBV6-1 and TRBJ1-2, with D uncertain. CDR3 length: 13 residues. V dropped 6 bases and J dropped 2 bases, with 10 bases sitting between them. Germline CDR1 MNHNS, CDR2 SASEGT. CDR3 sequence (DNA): TGTGCCAGCAGAGTGGACGGAAACTATGGCTACACCTTC. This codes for CASRVDGNYGYTF.

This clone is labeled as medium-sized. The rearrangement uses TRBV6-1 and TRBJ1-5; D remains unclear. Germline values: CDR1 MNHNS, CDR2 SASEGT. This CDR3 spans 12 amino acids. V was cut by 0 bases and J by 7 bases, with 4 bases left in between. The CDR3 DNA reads TGTGCCAGCAGTGAAGCGGGGCAGCCCCAGCATTTT. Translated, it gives CASSEAGQPQHF.

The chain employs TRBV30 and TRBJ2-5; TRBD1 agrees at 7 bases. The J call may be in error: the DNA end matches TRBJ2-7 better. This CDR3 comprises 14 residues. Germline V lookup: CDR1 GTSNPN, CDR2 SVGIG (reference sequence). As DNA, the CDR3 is TGTGCCTGGAGAGATACAGGGGCCCACTACGAGCAGTACTTC. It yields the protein CAWRDTGAHYEQYF.

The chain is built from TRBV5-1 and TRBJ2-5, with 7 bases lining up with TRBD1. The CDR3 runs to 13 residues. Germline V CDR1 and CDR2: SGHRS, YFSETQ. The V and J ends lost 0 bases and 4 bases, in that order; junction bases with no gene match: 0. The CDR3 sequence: CASSLGQGETQYF. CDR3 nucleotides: TGCGCCAGCAGCTTGGGACAGGGAGAGACCCAGTACTTC.

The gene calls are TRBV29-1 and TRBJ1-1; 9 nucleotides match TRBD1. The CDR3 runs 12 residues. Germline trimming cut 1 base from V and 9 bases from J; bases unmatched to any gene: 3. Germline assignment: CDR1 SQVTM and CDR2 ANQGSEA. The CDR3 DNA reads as TGCAGCGTTGAAGCGACAGGGGGGAAAGCTTTCTTT. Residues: CSVEATGGKAFF.

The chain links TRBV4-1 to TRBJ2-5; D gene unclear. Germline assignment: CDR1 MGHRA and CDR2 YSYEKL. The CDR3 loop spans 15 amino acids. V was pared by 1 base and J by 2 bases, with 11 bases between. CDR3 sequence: CASSQGFGNQETQYF. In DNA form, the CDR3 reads TGCGCCAGCAGCCAAGGTTTTGGGAATCAAGAGACCCAGTACTTC.

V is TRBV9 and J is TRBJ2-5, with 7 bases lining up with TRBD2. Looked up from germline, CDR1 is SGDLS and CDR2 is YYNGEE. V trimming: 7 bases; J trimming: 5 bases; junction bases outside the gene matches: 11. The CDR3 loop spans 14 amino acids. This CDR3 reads CASGRAGFPETQYF. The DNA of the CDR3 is TGTGCCAGCGGTCGAGCGGGGTTCCCGGAGACCCAGTACTTC.

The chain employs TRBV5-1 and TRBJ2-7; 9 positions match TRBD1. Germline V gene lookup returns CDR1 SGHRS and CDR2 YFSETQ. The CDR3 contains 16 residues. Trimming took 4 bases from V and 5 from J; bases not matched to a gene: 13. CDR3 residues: CASSPNAGQGGDEQYF. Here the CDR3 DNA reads TGCGCCAGCAGCCCGAATGCGGGACAGGGCGGCGACGAGCAGTACTTC.

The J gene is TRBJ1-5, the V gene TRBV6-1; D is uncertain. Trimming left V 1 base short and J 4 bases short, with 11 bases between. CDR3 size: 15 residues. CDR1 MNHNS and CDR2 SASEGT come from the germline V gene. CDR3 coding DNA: TGTGCCAGCAGTGAAGACCCCTCAGGTAATCAGCCCCAGCATTTT. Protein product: CASSEDPSGNQPQHF.

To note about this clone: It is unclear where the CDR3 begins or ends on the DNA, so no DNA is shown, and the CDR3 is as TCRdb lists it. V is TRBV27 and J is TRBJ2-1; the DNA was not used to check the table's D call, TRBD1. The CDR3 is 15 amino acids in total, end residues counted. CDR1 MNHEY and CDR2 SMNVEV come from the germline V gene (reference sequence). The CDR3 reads CASSVGFGTGLRLFF.

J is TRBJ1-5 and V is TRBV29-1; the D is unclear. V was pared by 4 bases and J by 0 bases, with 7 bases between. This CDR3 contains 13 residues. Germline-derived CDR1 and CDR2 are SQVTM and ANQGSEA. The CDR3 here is CSVAGNSNQPQHF. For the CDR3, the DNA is TGCAGCGTTGCGGGGAATAGCAATCAGCCCCAGCATTTT.

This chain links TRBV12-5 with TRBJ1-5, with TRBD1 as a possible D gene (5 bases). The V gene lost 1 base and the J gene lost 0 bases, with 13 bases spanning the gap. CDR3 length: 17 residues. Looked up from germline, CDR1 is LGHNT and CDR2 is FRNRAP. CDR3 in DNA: TGTGCTAGTGGTTTGGCCCCCCGGGGGTATAGCAATCAGCCCCAGCATTTT. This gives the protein CASGLAPRGYSNQPQHF.

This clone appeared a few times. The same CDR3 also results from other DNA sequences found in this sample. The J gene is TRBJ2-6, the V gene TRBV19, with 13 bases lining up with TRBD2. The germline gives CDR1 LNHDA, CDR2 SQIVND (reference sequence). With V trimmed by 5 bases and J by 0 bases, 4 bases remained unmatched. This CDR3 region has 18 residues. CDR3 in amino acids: CASSARLAGGSGANVLTF. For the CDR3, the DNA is TGTGCCAGTAGTGCTCGACTAGCGGGAGGCTCTGGGGCCAACGTCCTGACTTTC.

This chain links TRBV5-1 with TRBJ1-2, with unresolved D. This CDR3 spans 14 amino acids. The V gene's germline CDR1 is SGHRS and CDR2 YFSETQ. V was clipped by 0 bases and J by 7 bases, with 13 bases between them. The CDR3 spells CASSLENGVAGYTF. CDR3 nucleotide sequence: TGCGCCAGCAGCTTGGAGAACGGTGTAGCTGGCTACACCTTC.

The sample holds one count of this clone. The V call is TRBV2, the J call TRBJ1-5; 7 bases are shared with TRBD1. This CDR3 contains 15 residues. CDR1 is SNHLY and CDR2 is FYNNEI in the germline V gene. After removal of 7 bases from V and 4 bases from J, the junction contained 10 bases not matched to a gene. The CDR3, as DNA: TGTGCCAGCAATAAACAGGGGACTCAGAATCAGCCCCAGCATTTT. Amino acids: CASNKQGTQNQPQHF.

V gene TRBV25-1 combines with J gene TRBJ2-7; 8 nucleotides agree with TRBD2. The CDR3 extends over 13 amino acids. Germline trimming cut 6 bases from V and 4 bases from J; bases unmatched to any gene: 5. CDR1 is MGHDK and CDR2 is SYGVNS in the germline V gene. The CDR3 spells CASRSGTRYEQYF. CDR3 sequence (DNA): TGTGCCAGCAGATCCGGGACTAGATACGAGCAGTACTTC.

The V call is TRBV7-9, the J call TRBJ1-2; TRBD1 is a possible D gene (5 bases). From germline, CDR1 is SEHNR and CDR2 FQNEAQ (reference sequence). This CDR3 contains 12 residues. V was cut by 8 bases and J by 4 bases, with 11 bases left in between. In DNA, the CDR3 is TGTGCCAGCGGGGGTATAGGCTATGGCTACACCTTC. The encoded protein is CASGGIGYGYTF.

This CDR3 is CASSEPCRAIAGGPGTDTQYF. As DNA, the CDR3 is TGTGCCAGCAGCGAACCTTGTCGGGCTATAGCGGGAGGGCCAGGGACAGATACGCAGTATTTT. The rearrangement joins TRBV9 to TRBJ2-3, with 11 bases aligning to TRBD2. Germline V gene sequence: CDR1 SGDLS, CDR2 YYNGEE. V dropped 3 bases and J dropped 3; count of bases not matched to a gene: 21. The CDR3 covers 21 residues.

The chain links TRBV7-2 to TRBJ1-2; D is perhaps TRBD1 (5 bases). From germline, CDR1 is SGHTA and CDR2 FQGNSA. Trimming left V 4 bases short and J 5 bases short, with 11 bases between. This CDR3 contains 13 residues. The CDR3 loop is CASSSDSVYGYTF. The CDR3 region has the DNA TGTGCCAGCAGCTCCGACAGCGTATATGGCTACACCTTC.

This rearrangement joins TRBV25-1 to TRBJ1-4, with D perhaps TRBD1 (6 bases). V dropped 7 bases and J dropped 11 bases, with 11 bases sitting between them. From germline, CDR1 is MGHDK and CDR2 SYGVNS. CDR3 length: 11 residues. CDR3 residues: CASTHRDKLFF. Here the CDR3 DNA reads TGTGCCAGCACTCACAGGGACAAACTGTTTTTT.

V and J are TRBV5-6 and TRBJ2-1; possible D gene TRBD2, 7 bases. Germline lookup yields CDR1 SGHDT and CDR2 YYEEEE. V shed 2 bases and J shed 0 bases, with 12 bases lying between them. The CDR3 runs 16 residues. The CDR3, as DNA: TGTGCCAGCAGCTTACGGGGGGCCCCCTCCTACAATGAGCAGTTCTTC. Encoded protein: CASSLRGAPSYNEQFF.

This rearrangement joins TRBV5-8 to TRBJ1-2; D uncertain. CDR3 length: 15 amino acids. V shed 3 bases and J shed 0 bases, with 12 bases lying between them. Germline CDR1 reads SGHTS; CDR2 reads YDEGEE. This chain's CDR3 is CASSWQSLANYGYTF. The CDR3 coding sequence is TGTGCCAGCAGCTGGCAGTCCTTAGCTAACTATGGCTACACCTTC. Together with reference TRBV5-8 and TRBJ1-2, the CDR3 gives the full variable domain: EAGVTQSPTHLIKTRGQQATLRCSPISGHTSVYWYQQALGLGLQFLLWYDEGEERNRGNFPPRFSGRQFPNYSSELNVNALELEDSALYLCASSWQSLANYGYTFGSGTRLTVV.

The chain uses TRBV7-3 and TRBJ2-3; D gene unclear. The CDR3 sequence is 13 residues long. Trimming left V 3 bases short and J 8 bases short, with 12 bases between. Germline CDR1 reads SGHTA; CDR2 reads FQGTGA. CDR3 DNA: TGTGCCAGCAGCTTCTCCCCAGGTGGTACGCAGTATTTT. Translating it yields CASSFSPGGTQYF.

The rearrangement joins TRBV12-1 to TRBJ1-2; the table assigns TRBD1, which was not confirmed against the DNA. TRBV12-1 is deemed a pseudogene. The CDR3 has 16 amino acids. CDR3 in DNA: TGTGCCAGCAGCTTTATGATGAGGGGGCAAGGCTATGGCTACACCTTC. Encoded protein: CASSFMMRGQGYGYTF.